This TCR beta chain is drawn from a study of identical twins. TCRdb fed the 5' RACE reads into MiXCR, producing one record per CDR3 protein. This sample has hundreds of thousands of distinct CDR3 sequences, with 5.5% to 6.5% found just once. V lost 2 bases and J lost 7, with 21 bases in between. The CDR3 spans 17 residues. Germline CDR1 and CDR2: SGDLS and YYNGEE. Sequenced input: naive T cells sorted from blood. The rearrangement links TRBV9 to TRBJ1-4; D ambiguous. This receptor was obtained from a young man in good health. The CDR3 bases are TGTGCCAGCAGCGTGTCCCCGAGGGCCGGGAGAGGTGAAAAACTGTTTTTT. Translation: CASSVSPRAGRGEKLFF.